The 18 T cell receptor beta chains given below trace back to one sample, sequenced in a study of blood T cell repertoires in COVID-19. Data came from immunoSEQ multiplex PCR; TCRdb stores just in-frame clones and leaves some out. The sample carries under 100,000 clones, roughly 86% recorded once. The sample comprised peripheral blood. The receptors were gathered from a human donor in a cohort sampled during active COVID-19.

This rearrangement joins TRBV18 to TRBJ2-2, with D perhaps TRBD1 (5 bases). This CDR3 has 15 residues. V lost 2 bases to trimming and J lost 8 bases, with 15 bases between them. Germline V gene lookup returns CDR1 KGHSH and CDR2 LQKENI. The CDR3 sequence is CASSPTAQETGELFF. CDR3 nucleotides: TGTGCCAGCTCACCAACTGCACAGGAGACAGGGGAGCTGTTTTTT.

The V and J genes are TRBV3-1 (or the pseudogene TRBV3-2) and TRBJ1-4; 8 bases match TRBD1. Germline loops: CDR1 LGHDT, CDR2 YNNKEL (reference sequence). CDR3 size: 14 residues. With 6 bases clipped from V and 6 bases from J, the junction kept 6 bases outside the gene matches. The CDR3 region is CASSPGGFDEKLFF. The CDR3 DNA follows: TGTGCCAGCAGTCCAGGGGGCTTCGATGAAAAACTGTTTTTT.

The CDR3 nucleotides read TGTGCCAGCAGCTCCTGGGACAGGGGGAACACTGAAGCTTTCTTT. Amino acid sequence: CASSSWDRGNTEAFF. J is TRBJ1-1 and V is TRBV3-1 (or the pseudogene TRBV3-2), with 10 bases lining up with TRBD1. From germline, CDR1 is LGHDT and CDR2 YNNKEL (reference sequence). The CDR3 has 15 amino acids. With V trimmed by 5 bases and J by 1 base, 4 bases remained unmatched.

The chain's CDR3 is CASSVDRGSGNTIYF. For the CDR3, the DNA is TGTGCCAGCAGCGTAGACAGGGGGTCTGGAAACACCATATATTTT. The chain joins TRBV9 to TRBJ1-3; TRBD1 aligns across 8 bases. The length of the CDR3 is 15 residues. The germline V gene has CDR1 SGDLS and CDR2 YYNGEE. V was clipped by 0 bases and J by 1 base; unmatched bases: 0.

The CDR3 reads CASSPGTGYRETQYF. For the CDR3, the DNA is TGCGCCAGCAGCCCCGGGACAGGGTACCGCGAGACCCAGTACTTC. This rearrangement joins TRBV4-3 to TRBJ2-5, with 9 positions matching TRBD1. Germline-derived CDR1 and CDR2 are LGHNA and YSLEER. Germline trimming cut 4 bases from V and 5 bases from J; bases unmatched to any gene: 8. The CDR3 totals 15 residues.

The chain employs TRBV9 and TRBJ1-1, with D hard to call. Germline assignment: CDR1 SGDLS and CDR2 YYNGEE. The CDR3 extends over 15 amino acids. V was clipped by 2 bases and J by 4 bases, with 15 bases between them. The CDR3 sequence: CASSVGPGIGTEAFF. The CDR3 bases are TGTGCCAGCAGCGTTGGTCCGGGTATCGGCACTGAAGCTTTCTTT.

This chain joins TRBV15 and TRBJ1-6; 7 bases fit TRBD1. Germline V CDR1 and CDR2: LNHNV, YYDKDF (reference sequence). The CDR3 runs to 16 residues. V shed 5 bases and J 4 bases; nucleotides not matched to a gene: 8. The CDR3 sequence is CATSEDAGGYNSPLHF. CDR3 coding DNA: TGTGCCACCAGCGAGGACGCAGGGGGTTATAATTCACCCCTCCACTTT.

The rearrangement uses TRBV7-3 and TRBJ1-6; 9 bases are a match to TRBD1. CDR1 is SGHTA, CDR2 FQGTGA, per germline. V lost 5 bases, J lost 6 bases, and 2 bases stayed unmatched. CDR3 size: 14 residues. The CDR3 DNA is TGTGCCAGCAGCACGGGACAGGGTAATTCACCCCTCCACTTT. Protein: CASSTGQGNSPLHF.

The V and J genes are TRBV6-5 and TRBJ1-1, with 7 bases aligning to TRBD1. The CDR3 is 12 amino acids. Germline V gene lookup returns CDR1 MNHEY and CDR2 SVGAGI. Germline trimming cut 6 bases from V and 7 bases from J; bases unmatched to any gene: 5. Here the CDR3 DNA reads TGTGCCAGCAGAACGGGACAGCTTGAAGCTTTCTTT. This translates into CASRTGQLEAFF.

J is TRBJ2-1 and V is TRBV5-8; TRBD2 aligns across 8 bases. The germline CDR1 and CDR2 sequences are SGHTS and YDEGEE. The CDR3 sequence is 15 residues long. J lost 5 bases, V lost 4 bases, and 8 bases had no gene match. CDR3 in DNA: TGTGCCAGCAGCCCGGGGGGGGCGTTAGACAATGAGCAGTTCTTC. Translated: CASSPGGALDNEQFF.

This rearrangement joins TRBV5-4 to TRBJ2-3; D is ambiguous. The CDR3 extends over 15 amino acids. V dropped 1 base and J dropped 3 bases, with 12 bases sitting between them. Germline V gene lookup returns CDR1 SGHNT and CDR2 YYREEE (reference sequence). In DNA form, the CDR3 reads TGTGCCAGCAGCTTGTATGAGGTTGGGACAGATACGCAGTATTTT. Encoded protein: CASSLYEVGTDTQYF.

The CDR3 loop is CASSQDQAGVYNEQFF. Here the CDR3 DNA reads TGCGCCAGCAGCCAAGATCAAGCGGGGGTGTACAATGAGCAGTTCTTC. The V gene is TRBV4-3, the J gene TRBJ2-1, with 8 positions matching TRBD2. The germline V gene encodes CDR1 LGHNA and CDR2 YSLEER. CDR3 length equals 16 residues. After removal of 0 bases from V and 4 bases from J, the junction contained 5 bases not matched to a gene.

This clone was detected once. The rearrangement links TRBV27 to TRBJ2-1, with a tentative D call TRBD1 (6 bases). Trimming took off 4 bases at V and 5 bases at J, with 18 bases between the two ends. From germline, CDR1 is MNHEY and CDR2 SMNVEV (reference sequence). The CDR3 has 16 residues. The CDR3 spells CASSSELQGRNNEQFF. CDR3 nucleotide sequence: TGTGCCAGCAGTTCAGAGCTACAGGGACGAAACAATGAGCAGTTCTTC.

This clone has only one observation. The genes are TRBV27 and TRBJ2-1, with a tentative D call TRBD2 (7 bases). The CDR3 is 15 residues long. V lost 2 bases to trimming and J lost 7 bases, with 15 bases between them. CDR1 is MNHEY, CDR2 SMNVEV, per germline (reference sequence). This chain's CDR3 is CASSLRGGITNEQFF. The CDR3 coding sequence is TGTGCCAGCAGTTTAAGGGGGGGGATTACAAATGAGCAGTTCTTC.

The chain has TRBV10-3 and TRBJ1-1; maybe TRBD1 (5 bases). This CDR3 region has 15 residues. Germline V gene lookup returns CDR1 ENHRY and CDR2 SYGVKD. V was cut by 10 bases and J by 0 bases, with 18 bases left in between. CDR3 bases: TGTGCCACCCAGACGGGGCGGGGGGTGAACACTGAAGCTTTCTTT. Its protein product is CATQTGRGVNTEAFF.

The chain recombines TRBV6-5 with TRBJ2-2, with D tentatively TRBD1 (6 bases). V was trimmed by 6 bases and J by 0 bases, leaving 11 bases between them. Germline CDR1 reads MNHEY; CDR2 reads SVGAGI. This CDR3 has 15 amino acids. The CDR3 spells CASSPGHTNTGELFF. CDR3 bases: TGTGCCAGCAGCCCGGGACACACGAACACCGGGGAGCTGTTTTTT.

This clone was detected a few times. The chain recombines TRBV18 with TRBJ2-7, with 13 bases matching TRBD2. V lost 3 bases and J lost 4; bases outside the gene matches: 0. CDR3 length equals 14 residues. Per the germline V gene, CDR1 is KGHSH and CDR2 is LQKENI. CDR3 DNA: TGTGCCAGCTCACCGGGACTAGCGGGGTACGAGCAGTACTTC. Translation: CASSPGLAGYEQYF.

This sequence joins TRBV18 and TRBJ1-4; D is possibly TRBD1 (5 bases). V was trimmed by 4 bases and J by 3 bases, leaving 6 bases between them. The CDR3 spans 13 residues. Germline V gene data show CDR1 as KGHSH and CDR2 as LQKENI. CDR3 sequence: CASSQGPNEKLFF. CDR3 coding DNA: TGTGCCAGCTCACAGGGGCCTAATGAAAAACTGTTTTTT.